The present T cell receptor beta chain was sequenced within a study of blood T cells in healthy people across ages. Then a second PCR, running roughly 7 to 11 cycles, was carried out with a sample-barcoded 5' primer and a J-beta primer mix. Template switching added a 12-random-nucleotide identifier to every cDNA molecule. TCRdb re-called the 5' RACE reads through MiXCR, storing one row per CDR3 protein. The table has about 810,000 distinct CDR3 sequences, around 36% seen once; the top ten hold 10% to 15%. Regarding this clonotype: Its antigen is not identified.

Germline CDR1 is SGHTA and CDR2 is FQGTGA. This CDR3 spans 15 amino acids. V trimming: 5 bases; J trimming: 5 bases; junction bases outside the gene matches: 11. Overall study findings and caveats: Versus aged donors, long-lived donors had higher diversity and more naive CD4+ cells. The CMV status of each donor remained undetermined, and this could have confounded shifts in expanded clonotypes.

The clonotype originates from a man between 18 and 29 years old in good health. The source material was blood. J is TRBJ2-7 and V is TRBV7-3, with 8 bases lining up with TRBD1. In nucleotides, the CDR3 is TGTGCCAGCAGCCCCGGGACAGGTTGGGGCCACGAGCAGTACTTC. Translation: CASSPGTGWGHEQYF.